The present T cell receptor (beta chain) was sequenced within a study of shared clonotypes between healthy human individuals. Study context: Each donor contributed plates that comprised three CD4 naive, three CD4 memory, two CD8 naive and one CD8 memory.

The authors loaded roughly 200 ng DNA, 30,000 to 35,000 T cell genomes, into sorted-subset replicate PCRs. The method was immunoSEQ multiplex PCR; TCRdb's version includes in-frame clones alone and lacks a portion of them. Of about 2,500,000 clones listed, approximately 92% were seen once; the top ten hold about 0.13%. Overall study findings and caveats: In the sorted subsets, rarefaction showed sequencing was incomplete despite large depth.

The investigators split CD4+ cells into a CD45RA+ naive subset and a CD45RA-negative memory subset. CDR3 size: 13 residues. Germline V gives CDR1 SGHNT, CDR2 YYREEE (reference sequence). The V and J ends lost 2 bases and 11 bases respectively, with 16 bases between them. As concerns this clone: Its matching antigen is unknown.

This TCR came from a man aged 18 to 30 in good health. Sequencing input: naive CD4+ T cells sorted from blood. Specified subset: CD45RA+ positively selected. The chain carries TRBV5-4 and TRBJ1-1; D gene uncertain. The CDR3 reads CASSFSGGVQAFF. The DNA for the CDR3 is TGTGCCAGCAGCTTTAGTGGTGGGGTCCAGGCTTTCTTT.